The entry that follows covers one T cell receptor beta chain sequence. Data came from immunoSEQ multiplex PCR; TCRdb stores just in-frame clones and leaves some out. The sample has 250,000 to 400,000 clones; over 85% are singletons. The CDR3 length is 14 residues. The germline V gene encodes CDR1 MNHEY and CDR2 SVGAGI. V gave up 6 bases and J gave up 2 bases; unmatched junction bases: 3. The data originate from a study of blood T cell repertoires in COVID-19. The receptor was isolated from a man aged 60 to 75 who had recovered from COVID-19. What was sequenced was PBMCs or T cells enriched from blood (not recorded which). The V and J genes are TRBV6-5 and TRBJ2-7; 11 bases line up with TRBD1. CDR3 coding DNA: TGTGCCAGCAGATTGGGACAGGGGGCCTACGAGCAGTACTTC. It codes for CASRLGQGAYEQYF.